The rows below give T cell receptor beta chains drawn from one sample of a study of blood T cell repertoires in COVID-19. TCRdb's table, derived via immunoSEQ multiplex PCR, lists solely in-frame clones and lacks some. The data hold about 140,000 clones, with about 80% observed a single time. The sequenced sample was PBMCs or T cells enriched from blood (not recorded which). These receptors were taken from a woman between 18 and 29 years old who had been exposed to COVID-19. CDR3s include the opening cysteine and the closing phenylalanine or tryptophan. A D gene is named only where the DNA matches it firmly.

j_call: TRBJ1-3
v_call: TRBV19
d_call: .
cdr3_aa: CASRDRQFSGNTIYF

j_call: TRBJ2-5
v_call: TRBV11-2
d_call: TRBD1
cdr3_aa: CASSLAGGETQYF

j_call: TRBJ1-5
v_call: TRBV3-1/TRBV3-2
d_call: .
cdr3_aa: CASSQAGNQPQHF

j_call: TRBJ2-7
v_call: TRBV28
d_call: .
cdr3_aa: CASRQAGVDSYEQYF

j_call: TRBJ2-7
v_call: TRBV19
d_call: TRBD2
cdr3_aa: CASKRAGVAGEQYF

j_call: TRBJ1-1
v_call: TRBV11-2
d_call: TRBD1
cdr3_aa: CASSLGDRGRGAFF

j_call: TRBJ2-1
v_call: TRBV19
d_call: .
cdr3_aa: CASSIDGSSYNEQFF

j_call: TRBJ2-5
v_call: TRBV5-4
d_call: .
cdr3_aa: CASSLPGQETQYF

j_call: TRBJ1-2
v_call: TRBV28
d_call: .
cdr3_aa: CASSLSRSGDGYTF

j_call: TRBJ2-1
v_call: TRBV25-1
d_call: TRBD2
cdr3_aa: CASTSGSSYNEQFF

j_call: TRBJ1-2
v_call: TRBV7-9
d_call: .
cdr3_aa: CASRPLGDGPPGYGYTF

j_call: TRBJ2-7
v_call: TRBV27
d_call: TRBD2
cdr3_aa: CASRTSLTSAEQYF